This TCR beta chain was observed in a study of blood T cell repertoires in COVID-19. Whole-study context: Sites across the United States, Italy and Spain contributed samples from acute and convalescent COVID-19. From T cells, B-cell-depleted T cells, or PBMCs came the material, which was cDNA or gDNA.

Study processing details: Amplification of reference gene primers provided the estimated nucleated cell counts. Sequencing used immunoSEQ multiplex PCR; TCRdb keeps in-frame clones, though not all of them. D and trimming were read from the DNA, whereas the V and J calls and clone size are those reported in that table. The sample contains about 36,000 clones, approximately 78% of which appear only once. The sequenced sample consisted of peripheral blood. This TCR was sampled from a man aged 55 to 70 with acute or convalescent COVID-19.

CDR3 in amino acids: CASSDWDTRYNEQFF. In DNA, the CDR3 is TGCGCCAGCAGTGACTGGGACACGAGATACAATGAGCAGTTCTTC. V gene TRBV10-2 combines with J gene TRBJ2-1; D may be TRBD1 (6 bases). There are 15 residues in the CDR3. V lost 3 bases to trimming and J lost 4 bases, with 13 bases between them. Germline lookup yields CDR1 WSHSY and CDR2 SAAADI.